The rows below give T cell receptor beta chains drawn from one sample of a study of human T cells and chemical hapten exposure. MiXCR was run by TCRdb on the RACE reads, yielding one entry per CDR3 protein. The table has some 170,000 distinct CDR3 sequences, about a fifth seen once. The material sequenced was whole blood, taken in connection with sensitization to the hapten diphenylcyclopropenone (DPC). The origin of the receptors is a woman aged 50 to 65 with alopecia areata. Some clones in this sample may be carry-over from other donors' samples. CDR3s include the opening cysteine and the closing phenylalanine or tryptophan. A D gene is named only where the DNA matches it firmly. Not all rows give a size; the values are once, few, many and, for expanded clones, a class.

d_call j_call clone_size v_call cdr3_aa cdr3_nt
- TRBJ2-3 - TRBV6-4 CASSDSDGGTDTQYF TGTGCCAGCAGTGACTCTGACGGGGGCACAGATACGCAGTATTTT
- TRBJ1-2 many TRBV3-1 CASSQEAVNYGYTF TGTGCCAGCAGCCAGGAAGCCGTTAACTATGGCTACACCTTC
TRBD2 TRBJ2-7 few TRBV20-1 CSVPDISGAAYEQYF TGCAGTGTTCCCGACATTAGCGGGGCCGCATACGAGCAGTACTTC
- TRBJ1-5 - TRBV2 CASTKGDGNQPQHF TGTGCCAGCACCAAGGGGGACGGTAATCAGCCCCAGCATTTT
TRBD1 TRBJ1-1 - TRBV27 CASSLSRDRGPSEAFF TGTGCCAGCAGTTTATCGCGGGACAGGGGGCCCTCTGAAGCTTTCTTT
TRBD2 TRBJ2-1 - TRBV20-1 CSALGLAGREQFF TGCAGTGCTTTAGGACTAGCTGGTCGTGAGCAGTTCTTC
- TRBJ1-5 few TRBV18 CASSKGPGDSQPQHF TGTGCCAGCTCAAAAGGGCCTGGAGACAGCCAGCCCCAGCATTTT
- TRBJ2-3 few TRBV7-9 CASYRVPDTQYF TGTGCCAGCTACCGGGTCCCCGATACGCAGTATTTT
- TRBJ1-6 - TRBV12-3/TRBV12-4 CASSLGTDNSPLHF TGTGCCAGCAGTTTAGGGACGGATAATTCACCCCTCCACTTT
- TRBJ2-7 few TRBV5-1 CASSPRVGLPEQYF TGCGCCAGCAGCCCCCGGGTAGGCCTCCCCGAGCAGTACTTC
- TRBJ1-5 - TRBV28 CASVGWGSQHF TGTGCCAGCGTAGGATGGGGGTCCCAGCATTTT
- TRBJ1-3 once TRBV6-6 CASSSKGVGNTIYF TGTGCCAGCAGTTCCAAGGGCGTTGGAAACACCATATATTTT
- TRBJ2-1 few TRBV7-2 CASSPRGPVNEQFF TGTGCCAGCAGCCCCCGAGGGCCGGTCAATGAGCAGTTCTTC
TRBD2 TRBJ2-7 few TRBV20-1 CSASFSLAGVYEQYF TGCAGTGCTAGCTTCTCCCTAGCGGGAGTGTACGAGCAGTACTTC
- TRBJ2-5 once TRBV10-3 CATRQARETQYF TGTGCCACCCGACAGGCGAGGGAGACCCAGTACTTC
TRBD1 TRBJ2-7 - TRBV20-1 CSAPKTGTDEQYF TGCAGTGCCCCAAAGACAGGGACGGACGAGCAGTACTTC
- TRBJ1-5 many TRBV20-1 CSATPLTTNQPQHF TGCAGTGCTACTCCGCTCACTACTAATCAGCCCCAGCATTTT
- TRBJ2-7 few TRBV5-1 CASSPLDITSYEQYF TGCGCCAGCAGCCCGCTGGACATAACCTCCTACGAGCAGTACTTC
- TRBJ2-5 few TRBV9 CASSVTTRPEETQYF TGTGCCAGCAGCGTCACGACTAGGCCCGAAGAGACCCAGTACTTC
TRBD2 TRBJ2-4 - TRBV29-1 CSVLLAGADIQYF TGCAGCGTTTTACTAGCGGGAGCGGACATTCAGTACTTC
- TRBJ2-7 few TRBV5-1 CASSTYLGGGYEQYF TGCGCCAGCAGCACCTACTTGGGAGGTGGTTACGAGCAGTACTTC
TRBD2 TRBJ2-3 few TRBV20-1 CSASGTSGTDTQYF TGCAGTGCTTCCGGGACTAGCGGCACAGATACGCAGTATTTT
- TRBJ2-7 - TRBV5-5 CASSRTVKAEQYF TGTGCCAGCAGCAGGACAGTGAAGGCCGAGCAGTACTTC
- TRBJ2-5 many TRBV20-1 CSARGEGRLETQYF TGCAGTGCGAGAGGAGAGGGGAGATTGGAGACCCAGTACTTC
- TRBJ2-1 - TRBV29-1 CSVDSGPSINEQFF TGCAGCGTTGACAGCGGGCCCTCTATCAATGAGCAGTTCTTC
- TRBJ2-3 - TRBV5-4 CASSLVATSTDTQYF TGTGCCAGCAGCTTGGTAGCGACCTCCACAGATACGCAGTATTTT
TRBD1 TRBJ2-2 once TRBV27 CASSLGGGQGPGELFF TGTGCCAGCAGCCTAGGCGGGGGACAGGGGCCCGGGGAGCTGTTTTTT
- TRBJ1-1 - TRBV7-2 CASSLATRNTEAFF TGTGCCAGCAGCTTAGCGACCAGGAACACTGAAGCTTTCTTT
- TRBJ2-3 - TRBV6-6 CASSAGPDTQYF TGTGCCAGCAGTGCCGGTCCAGATACGCAGTATTTT
TRBD1 TRBJ2-3 - TRBV9 CASSVVRDRATDTQYF TGTGCCAGCAGCGTAGTGAGGGACAGGGCTACAGATACGCAGTATTTT
- TRBJ2-1 - TRBV12-5 CASGLARSIRGRRDDEQFF TGTGCTAGTGGTTTGGCCAGGTCGATTAGGGGGAGGCGGGACGATGAGCAGTTCTTC
- TRBJ1-3 - TRBV11-2 CASSLEMGLGTIYF TGTGCCAGCAGCTTAGAGATGGGTTTGGGGACCATATATTTT
- TRBJ2-3 few TRBV7-2 CASSFNGAVGDTQYF TGTGCCAGCAGCTTTAACGGGGCAGTGGGAGATACGCAGTATTTT